This record covers a single T cell receptor (beta chain). Antigen specificity is unknown. Per the germline V gene, CDR1 is SGHDN and CDR2 is FVKESK. Deletions cut 2 bases from V and 7 bases from J, with 12 bases between. This CDR3 spans 14 amino acids. This entry belongs to a study of OX40 agonist ivuxolimab in advanced cancers. Findings and caveats of the study: Partial responders dosed at 0.1-3.0 mg/kg displayed clonal expansion ranking among the lowest.

The data were produced by immunoSEQ multiplex PCR, yet TCRdb's version contains in-frame clones alone and is incomplete. This sample has 13,000 to 15,000 clones, with around 82% found just once. The chain employs TRBV14 and TRBJ2-1, with unresolved D. The origin of this receptor is an adult with an advanced solid tumor such as melanoma, head and neck, liver or kidney cancer. The sequencing used CD4+ or CD8+ T cells sorted from blood, collected in a trial of the OX40 agonist ivuxolimab. CDR3 in amino acids: CASSQRDFGNEQFF. CDR3 coding DNA: TGTGCCAGCAGCCAACGCGATTTTGGGAATGAGCAGTTCTTC.